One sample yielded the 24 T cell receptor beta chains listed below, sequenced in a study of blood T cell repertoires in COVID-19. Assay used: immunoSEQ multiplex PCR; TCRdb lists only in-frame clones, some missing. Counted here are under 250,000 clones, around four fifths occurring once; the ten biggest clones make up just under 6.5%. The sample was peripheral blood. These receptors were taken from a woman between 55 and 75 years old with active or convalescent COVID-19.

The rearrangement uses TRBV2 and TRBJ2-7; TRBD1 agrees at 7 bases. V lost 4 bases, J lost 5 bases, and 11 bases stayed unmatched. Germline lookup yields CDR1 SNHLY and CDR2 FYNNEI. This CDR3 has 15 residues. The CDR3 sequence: CASSVNRGVEHEQYF. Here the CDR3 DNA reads TGTGCCAGCAGTGTCAACAGGGGAGTTGAGCACGAGCAGTACTTC. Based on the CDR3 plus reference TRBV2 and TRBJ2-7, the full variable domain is EPEVTQTPSHQVTQMGQEVILRCVPISNHLYFYWYRQILGQKVEFLVSFYNNEISEKSEIFDDQFSVERPDGSNFTLKIRSTKLEDSAMYFCASSVNRGVEHEQYFGPGTRLTVT.

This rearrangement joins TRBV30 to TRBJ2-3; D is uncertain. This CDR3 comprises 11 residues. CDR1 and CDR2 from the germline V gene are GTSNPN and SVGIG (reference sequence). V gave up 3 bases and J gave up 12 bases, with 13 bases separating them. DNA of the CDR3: TGTGCCTGGAGCGGCGGCGGCCTCCAGTATTTT. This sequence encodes CAWSGGGLQYF.

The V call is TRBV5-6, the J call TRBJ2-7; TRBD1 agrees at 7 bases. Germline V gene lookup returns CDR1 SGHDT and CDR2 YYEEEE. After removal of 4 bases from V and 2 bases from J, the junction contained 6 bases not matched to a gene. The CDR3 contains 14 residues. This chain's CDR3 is CASSLDRSPYEQYF. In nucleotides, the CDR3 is TGTGCCAGCAGCCTGGACAGGTCTCCCTACGAGCAGTACTTC.

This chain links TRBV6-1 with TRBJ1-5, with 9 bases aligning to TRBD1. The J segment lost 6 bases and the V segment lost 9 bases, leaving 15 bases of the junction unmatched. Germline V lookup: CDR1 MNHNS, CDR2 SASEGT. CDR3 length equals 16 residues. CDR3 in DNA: TGTGCCAGTAGAGAACTCCCGGGACAGGGCCGTCAGCCCCAGCATTTT. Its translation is CASRELPGQGRQPQHF.

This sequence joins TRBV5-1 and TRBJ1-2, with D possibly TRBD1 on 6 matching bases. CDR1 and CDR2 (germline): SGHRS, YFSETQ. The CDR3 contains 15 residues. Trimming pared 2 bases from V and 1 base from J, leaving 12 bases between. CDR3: CASSFGGLSNYGYTF. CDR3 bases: TGCGCCAGCAGCTTCGGGGGGCTCAGTAACTATGGCTACACCTTC.

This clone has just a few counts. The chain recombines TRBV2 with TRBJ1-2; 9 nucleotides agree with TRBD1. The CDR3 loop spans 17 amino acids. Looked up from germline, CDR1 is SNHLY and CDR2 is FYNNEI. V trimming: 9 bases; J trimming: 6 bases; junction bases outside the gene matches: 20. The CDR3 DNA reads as TGTGCCAGTCCTAACCTTTTTTCCGGGACAGGGTCTAATGGCTACACCTTC. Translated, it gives CASPNLFSGTGSNGYTF.

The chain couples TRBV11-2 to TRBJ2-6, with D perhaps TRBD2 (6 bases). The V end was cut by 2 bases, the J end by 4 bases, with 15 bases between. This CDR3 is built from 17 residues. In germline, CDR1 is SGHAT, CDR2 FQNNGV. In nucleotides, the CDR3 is TGTGCCAGCAGCTTACCCGGAAGGGGACTGGGGGCCAACGTCCTGACTTTC. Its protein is CASSLPGRGLGANVLTF.

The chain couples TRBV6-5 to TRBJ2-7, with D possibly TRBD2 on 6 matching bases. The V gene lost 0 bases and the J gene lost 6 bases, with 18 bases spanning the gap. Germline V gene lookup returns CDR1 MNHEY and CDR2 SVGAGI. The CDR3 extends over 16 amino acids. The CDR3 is CASSYSYGGSGSEQYF. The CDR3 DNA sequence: TGTGCCAGCAGTTACTCGTACGGTGGTAGCGGTAGCGAGCAGTACTTC.

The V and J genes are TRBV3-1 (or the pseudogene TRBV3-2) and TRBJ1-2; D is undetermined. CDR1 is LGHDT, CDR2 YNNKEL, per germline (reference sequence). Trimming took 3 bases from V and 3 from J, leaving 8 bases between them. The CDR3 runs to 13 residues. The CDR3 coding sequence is TGTGCCAGCAGCCAGTCGGAGCACTATGGCTACACCTTC. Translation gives CASSQSEHYGYTF.

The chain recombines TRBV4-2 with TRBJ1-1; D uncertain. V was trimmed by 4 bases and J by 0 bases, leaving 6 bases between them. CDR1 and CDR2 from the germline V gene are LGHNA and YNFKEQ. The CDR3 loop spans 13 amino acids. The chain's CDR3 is CASSPQMNTEAFF. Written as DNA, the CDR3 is TGTGCCAGCAGCCCCCAGATGAACACTGAAGCTTTCTTT.

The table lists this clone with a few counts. The CDR3 coding sequence is TGTGCCAGCAGTCAAGGGGGCGGTAATGAAAAACTGTTTTTT. The encoded protein is CASSQGGGNEKLFF. The chain couples TRBV28 to TRBJ1-4, with 7 nucleotides matching TRBD1. In germline, CDR1 is MDHEN, CDR2 SYDVKM. V shed 5 bases and J 4 bases; nucleotides not matched to a gene: 4. The CDR3 totals 14 residues. Together with reference TRBV28 and TRBJ1-4, the CDR3 gives the full variable domain: DVKVTQSSRYLVKRTGEKVFLECVQDMDHENMFWYRQDPGLGLRLIYFSYDVKMKEKGDIPEGYSVSREKKERFSLILESASTNQTSMYLCASSQGGGNEKLFFGSGTQLSVL.

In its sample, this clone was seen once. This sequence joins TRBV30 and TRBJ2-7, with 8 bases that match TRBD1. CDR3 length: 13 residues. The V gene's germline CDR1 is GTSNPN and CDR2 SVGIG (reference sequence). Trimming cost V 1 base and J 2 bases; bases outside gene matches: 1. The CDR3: CAWSGQGPYEQYF. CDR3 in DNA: TGTGCCTGGAGTGGACAGGGGCCCTACGAGCAGTACTTC.

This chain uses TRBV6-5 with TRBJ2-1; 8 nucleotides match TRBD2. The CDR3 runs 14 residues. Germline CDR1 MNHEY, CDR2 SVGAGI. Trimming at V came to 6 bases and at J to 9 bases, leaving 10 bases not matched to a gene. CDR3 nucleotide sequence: TGTGCCAGCAGAGCCGGGACTAGAAGTCGTGAGCAGTTCTTC. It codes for CASRAGTRSREQFF.

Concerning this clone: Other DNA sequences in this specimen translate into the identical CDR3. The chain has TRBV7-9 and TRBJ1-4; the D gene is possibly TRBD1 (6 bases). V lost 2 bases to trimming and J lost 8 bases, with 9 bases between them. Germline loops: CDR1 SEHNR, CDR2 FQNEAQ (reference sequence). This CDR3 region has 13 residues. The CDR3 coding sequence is TGTGCCAGCAGCTTATCGGGGGGCGAAAAACTGTTTTTT. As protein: CASSLSGGEKLFF. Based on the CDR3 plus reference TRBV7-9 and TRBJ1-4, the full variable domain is DTGVSQNPRHKITKRGQNVTFRCDPISEHNRLYWYRQTLGQGPEFLTYFQNEAQLEKSRLLSDRFSAERPKGSFSTLEIQRTEQGDSAMYLCASSLSGGEKLFFGSGTQLSVL.

CDR3 in amino acids: CASTDFRSEQFF. The DNA for the CDR3 is TGTGCCAGCACCGACTTTAGGTCAGAGCAGTTCTTC. The chain employs TRBV28 and TRBJ2-1; D ambiguous. The CDR3 spans 12 residues. Trimming cost V 7 bases and J 10 bases, with 14 bases left between them. The V gene's germline CDR1 is MDHEN and CDR2 SYDVKM.

DNA for the CDR3: TGTGCCAGCAGCCCCGGGGAGGGTAATGAGCAGTTCTTC. Residues: CASSPGEGNEQFF. The V and J genes are TRBV11-2 and TRBJ2-1; 7 bases line up with TRBD2. Germline V gene data show CDR1 as SGHAT and CDR2 as FQNNGV. The V and J ends lost 5 bases and 7 bases, in that order; junction bases with no gene match: 5. This CDR3 has 13 residues.

The CDR3 nucleotides are TGTGCCAGCAGCTTGGAGCCCAGGGGAGTCAATTCACCCCTCCACTTT. Translation: CASSLEPRGVNSPLHF. The chain employs TRBV5-4 and TRBJ1-6; possibly TRBD1 for D (6 bases). Per germline, CDR1 SGHNT and CDR2 YYREEE (reference sequence). The CDR3 contains 16 residues. Trimming took 0 bases from V and 7 from J, leaving 14 bases between them.

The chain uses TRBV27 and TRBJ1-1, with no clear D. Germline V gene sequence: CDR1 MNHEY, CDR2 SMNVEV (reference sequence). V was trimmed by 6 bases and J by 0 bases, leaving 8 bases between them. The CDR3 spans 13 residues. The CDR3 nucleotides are TGTGCCAGCAGAGACGGGGTGAACACTGAAGCTTTCTTT. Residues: CASRDGVNTEAFF.

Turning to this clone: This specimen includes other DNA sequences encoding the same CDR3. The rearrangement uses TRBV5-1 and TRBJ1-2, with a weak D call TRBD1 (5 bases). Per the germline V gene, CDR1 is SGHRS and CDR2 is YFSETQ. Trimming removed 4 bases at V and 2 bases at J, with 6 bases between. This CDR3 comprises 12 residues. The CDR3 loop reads CASSQGNYGYTF. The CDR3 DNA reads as TGCGCCAGCAGCCAGGGAAACTATGGCTACACCTTC.

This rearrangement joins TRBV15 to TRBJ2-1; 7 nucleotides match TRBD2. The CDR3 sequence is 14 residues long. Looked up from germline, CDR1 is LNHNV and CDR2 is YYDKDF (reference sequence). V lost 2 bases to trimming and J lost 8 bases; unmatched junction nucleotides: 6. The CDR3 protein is CATSRSVGGDEQFF. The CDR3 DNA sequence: TGTGCCACCAGCAGATCCGTGGGAGGGGATGAGCAGTTCTTC.

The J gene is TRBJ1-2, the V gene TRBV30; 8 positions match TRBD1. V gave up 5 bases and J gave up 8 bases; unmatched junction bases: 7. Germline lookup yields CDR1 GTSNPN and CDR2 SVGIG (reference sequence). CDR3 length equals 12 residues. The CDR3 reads CAWESRGQGYTF. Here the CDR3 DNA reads TGTGCCTGGGAGTCCAGGGGGCAAGGCTACACCTTC.

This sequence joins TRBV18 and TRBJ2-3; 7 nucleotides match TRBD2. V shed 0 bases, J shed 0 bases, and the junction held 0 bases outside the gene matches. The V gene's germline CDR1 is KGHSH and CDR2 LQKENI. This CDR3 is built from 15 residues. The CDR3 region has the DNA TGTGCCAGCTCACCACCTAGCGGGAGCACAGATACGCAGTATTTT. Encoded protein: CASSPPSGSTDTQYF.

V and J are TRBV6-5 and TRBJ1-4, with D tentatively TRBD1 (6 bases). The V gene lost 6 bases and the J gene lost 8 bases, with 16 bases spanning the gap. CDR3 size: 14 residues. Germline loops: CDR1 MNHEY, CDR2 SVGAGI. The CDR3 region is CASSPTGPREKLFF. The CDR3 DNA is TGTGCCAGCAGCCCAACAGGGCCTAGAGAAAAACTGTTTTTT.

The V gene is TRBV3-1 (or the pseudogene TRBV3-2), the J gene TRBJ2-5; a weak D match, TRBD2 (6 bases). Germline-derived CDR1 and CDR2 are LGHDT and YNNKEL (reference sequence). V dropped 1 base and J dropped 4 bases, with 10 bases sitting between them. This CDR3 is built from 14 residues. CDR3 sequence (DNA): TGTGCCAGCAGCCAAGGGGGGACTGCAGAGACCCAGTACTTC. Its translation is CASSQGGTAETQYF.